These 12 T cell receptor beta chains came from one sample sequenced in a study of radiotherapy plus CTLA-4 blockade in lung cancer. Sequencing used immunoSEQ multiplex PCR; TCRdb keeps in-frame clones, though not all of them. The data show 51,000 or so clones, with around 69% seen just once and over 8.5% held by the top ten. The sample here was peripheral blood, taken from a patient treated with radiotherapy plus ipilimumab. Source of these receptors: a human donor with non-small cell lung cancer who had stable disease on radiotherapy plus ipilimumab.

This chain links TRBV5-1 with TRBJ2-2; TRBD1 aligns across 10 bases. The J segment lost 7 bases and the V segment lost 5 bases, leaving 11 bases of the junction unmatched. The CDR3 contains 16 residues. Germline V gene sequence: CDR1 SGHRS, CDR2 YFSETQ. The CDR3 reads CASRTDRGSLNGELFF. The CDR3 DNA follows: TGCGCCAGCAGGACGGACAGGGGGTCCCTCAACGGGGAGCTGTTTTTT.

This chain joins TRBV9 and TRBJ2-3, with D perhaps matching TRBD1 or TRBD2 (5 bases each). V gave up 4 bases and J gave up 2 bases, with 14 bases separating them. The V gene's germline CDR1 is SGDLS and CDR2 YYNGEE. This CDR3 has 15 amino acids. CDR3 loop: CASSFRPGPTDTQYF. In DNA form, the CDR3 reads TGTGCCAGCAGCTTCAGACCGGGGCCCACAGATACGCAGTATTTT.

This chain connects TRBV6-4 to TRBJ1-6; tentatively, D is TRBD1 (6 bases). The CDR3 length is 13 residues. V lost 5 bases to trimming and J lost 14 bases, with 16 bases between them. Per the germline V gene, CDR1 is MRHNA and CDR2 is SNTAGT. The CDR3 DNA is TGTGCCAGCAGTCCCCCAGGGGTTCGATCCCTCCACTTT. Translating gives CASSPPGVRSLHF.

The chain joins TRBV7-9 to TRBJ2-5; no clear D gene. V lost 5 bases to trimming and J lost 5 bases, with 15 bases between them. The CDR3 is 14 amino acids. Germline CDR1 and CDR2: SEHNR and FQNEAQ (reference sequence). The CDR3 coding sequence is TGTGCCAGCAGCCAGGATCTATCCAGCGAGACCCAGTACTTC. Translation gives CASSQDLSSETQYF.

CDR3 DNA sequence: TGTGCCAGCAGTAAAGGGACAGGGGACACTGAAGCTTTCTTT. It is translated as CASSKGTGDTEAFF. This chain links TRBV5-4 with TRBJ1-1; 10 bases agree with TRBD1. Germline V lookup: CDR1 SGHNT, CDR2 YYREEE (reference sequence). Germline trimming cut 5 bases from V and 3 bases from J; bases unmatched to any gene: 4. This CDR3 is built from 14 residues. Variable domain in full (rest from reference TRBV5-4 and TRBJ1-1): ETGVTQSPTHLIKTRGQQVTLRCSSQSGHNTVSWYQQALGQGPQFIFQYYREEENGRGNFPPRFSGLQFPNYSSELNVNALELDDSALYLCASSKGTGDTEAFFGQGTRLTVV.

The rearrangement uses TRBV5-5 and TRBJ2-1; perhaps TRBD2 as D (5 bases). Germline CDR1 is SGHKS and CDR2 is YYEKEE (reference sequence). The CDR3 has 12 residues. With 5 bases removed from V and 7 bases from J, the gap between germline ends came to 10 bases. CDR3 nucleotides: TGTGCCAGCAGTCCGGCGGGTAATGAGCAGTTCTTC. This encodes CASSPAGNEQFF.

This clone occurred a few times. The chain joins TRBV2 to TRBJ2-7, with TRBD2 as a possible D gene (5 bases). Trimming removed 6 bases from V and 0 bases from J, with 15 bases in between. Germline V CDR1 and CDR2: SNHLY, FYNNEI. This CDR3 comprises 15 residues. The CDR3 is CASRQLPAASYEQYF. For the CDR3, the DNA is TGTGCCAGCAGACAACTCCCAGCGGCCTCCTACGAGCAGTACTTC.

The rearrangement joins TRBV6-5 to TRBJ2-1; a weak D match, TRBD2 (6 bases). Germline V gene lookup returns CDR1 MNHEY and CDR2 SVGAGI. The CDR3 spans 16 residues. V dropped 0 bases and J dropped 7 bases, with 16 bases sitting between them. DNA for the CDR3: TGTGCCAGCAGTTACTCGCAGGGAGGCTCTAGGAATGAGCAGTTCTTC. It codes for CASSYSQGGSRNEQFF.

The chain couples TRBV5-1 to TRBJ1-1; D remains ambiguous. The CDR3 extends over 13 amino acids. From germline, CDR1 is SGHRS and CDR2 YFSETQ. V dropped 2 bases and J dropped 7 bases, with 12 bases sitting between them. The CDR3: CASSLQSSGEAFF. The CDR3 DNA reads as TGCGCCAGCAGCTTACAATCAAGCGGTGAAGCTTTCTTT.

The chain recombines TRBV5-1 with TRBJ1-2; 12 nucleotides align to TRBD1. CDR3 length: 13 amino acids. V dropped 4 bases and J dropped 8; count of bases not matched to a gene: 3. Germline CDR1 SGHRS, CDR2 YFSETQ. The DNA of the CDR3 is TGCGCCAGCAGCACGGGACAGGGGGCCGGCTACACCTTC. Protein product: CASSTGQGAGYTF.

The table lists this clone with a count of one. The genes are TRBV5-4 and TRBJ2-5, with D perhaps matching TRBD1 (5 bases). Per germline, CDR1 SGHNT and CDR2 YYREEE (reference sequence). Trimming took off 4 bases at V and 5 bases at J, with 12 bases between the two ends. The CDR3 has 13 residues. The CDR3 nucleotides are TGTGCCAGCAGCCTGGGCAGGGCCGAGACCCAGTACTTC. This gives the protein CASSLGRAETQYF.

This chain joins TRBV6-5 and TRBJ1-2, with 7 positions matching TRBD1. This CDR3 spans 14 amino acids. In germline, CDR1 is MNHEY, CDR2 SVGAGI. With V trimmed by 5 bases and J by 4 bases, 7 bases remained unmatched. The CDR3 protein is CASSDRDSSYGYTF. For the CDR3, the DNA is TGTGCCAGCAGTGACCGGGACAGTAGCTATGGCTACACCTTC.